This T cell receptor beta chain was obtained from a study of cytomegalovirus exposure and HLA in healthy donors. Across the study: In an earlier analysis, 95 million to 130 million unique TCR beta sequences were found from about 179 million T cells. Points from the study as a whole: In a later analysis, CMV-associated beta chains were mostly HLA-associated, it appeared. As a later analysis showed, a missense DCLRE1C variant was linked to trimming of TCR beta V- and J-genes. A later analysis reportedly found fewer N-insertions in an Asian-associated ancestry cluster than the approximately 670-donor mean.

As for this clone: Its antigen is undetermined.

The PCR was carried out with 60 Vbeta primers and 13 Jbeta primers. Some clones are missing from TCRdb's copy, which holds only in-frame ones; the method was immunoSEQ multiplex PCR. The sample comprises 87,000 or so clones, under 9% of which are singletons, and roughly 2% rests with the top ten. The germline gives CDR1 WNHNN, CDR2 SYGVQD (reference sequence). With V trimmed by 7 bases and J by 7 bases, 6 bases remained unmatched. There are 12 residues in the CDR3. This receptor was identified in a man aged 45 to 65 in good health and CMV-seronegative. The chain links TRBV10-1 to TRBJ2-7, with 8 bases lining up with TRBD2. Sequencing input: PBMCs. CDR3 DNA: TGCGCCAGCATCCAAGCGGGAGCGGAGCAGTACTTC. Translating gives CASIQAGAEQYF.